This T cell receptor (beta chain) was profiled in a study of long-term antiretroviral therapy in people with HIV. Study results and caveats: Pre-ART expanded clones dominated the repertoire at every time point. Gathering of blood took place between the mid-2000s and the late 2010s, possibly under older ART regimens.

This CDR3 spans 15 amino acids. Germline values: CDR1 MDHEN, CDR2 SYDVKM. V shed 3 bases and J 3 bases; nucleotides not matched to a gene: 7. Version v3.0 of the immunoSEQ assay was performed at survey level. Produced via immunoSEQ multiplex PCR; TCRdb's table is partial and in-frame only. Of tens of thousands of clones listed, roughly 88% are singletons. Each donor provided at least one pre-ART PBMC sample and at least two post-ART PBMC samples. Remarks on this clone: Its antigen is still unknown.

The source material was unsorted PBMCs, sampled 2.2 years after starting antiretroviral therapy. This sequence joins TRBV28 and TRBJ2-7; TRBD2 matches 8 bases. The receptor was isolated from a man between 18 and 29 years old with HIV. The CDR3 region has the DNA TGTGCCAGCAGTTTGCGTGGCGGGAGGCACTACGAGCAGTACTTC. Protein: CASSLRGGRHYEQYF.